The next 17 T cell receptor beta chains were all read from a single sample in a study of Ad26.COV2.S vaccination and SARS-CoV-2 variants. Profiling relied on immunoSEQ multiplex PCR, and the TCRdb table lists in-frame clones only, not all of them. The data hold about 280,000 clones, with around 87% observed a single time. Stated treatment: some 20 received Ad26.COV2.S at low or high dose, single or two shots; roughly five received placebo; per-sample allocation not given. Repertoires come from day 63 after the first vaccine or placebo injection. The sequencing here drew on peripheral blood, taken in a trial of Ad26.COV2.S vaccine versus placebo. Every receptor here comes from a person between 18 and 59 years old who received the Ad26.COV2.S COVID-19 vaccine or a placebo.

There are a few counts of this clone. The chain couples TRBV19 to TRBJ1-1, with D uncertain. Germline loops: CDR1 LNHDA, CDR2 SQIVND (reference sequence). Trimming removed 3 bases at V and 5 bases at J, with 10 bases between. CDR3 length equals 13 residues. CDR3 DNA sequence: TGTGCCAGTAGTATGATGGGAGAAACTGAAGCTTTCTTT. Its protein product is CASSMMGETEAFF.

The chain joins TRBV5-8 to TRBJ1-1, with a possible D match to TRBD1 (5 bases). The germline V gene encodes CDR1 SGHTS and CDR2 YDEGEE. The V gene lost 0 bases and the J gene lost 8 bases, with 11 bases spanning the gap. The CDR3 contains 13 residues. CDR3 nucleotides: TGTGCCAGCAGCTTGGGACAGAGACTGGAAGCTTTCTTT. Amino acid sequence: CASSLGQRLEAFF.

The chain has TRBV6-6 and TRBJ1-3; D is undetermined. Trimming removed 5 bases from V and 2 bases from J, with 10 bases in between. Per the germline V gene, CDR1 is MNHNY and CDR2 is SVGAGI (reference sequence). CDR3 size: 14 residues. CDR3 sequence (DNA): TGTGCCAGCAGTACGCCGCGAACTGGAAACACCATATATTTT. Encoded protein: CASSTPRTGNTIYF.

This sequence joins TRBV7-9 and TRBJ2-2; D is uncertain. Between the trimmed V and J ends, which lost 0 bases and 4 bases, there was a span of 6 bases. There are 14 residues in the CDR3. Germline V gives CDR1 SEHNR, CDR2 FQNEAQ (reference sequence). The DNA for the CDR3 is TGTGCCAGCAGCTTAGCGATTACCACCGGGGAGCTGTTTTTT. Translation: CASSLAITTGELFF.

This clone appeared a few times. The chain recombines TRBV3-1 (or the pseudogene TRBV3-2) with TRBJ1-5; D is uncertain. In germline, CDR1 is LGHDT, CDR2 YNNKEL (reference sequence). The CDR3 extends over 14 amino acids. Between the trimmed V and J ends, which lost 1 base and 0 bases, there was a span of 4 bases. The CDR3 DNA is TGTGCCAGCAGCCAAGCTCATAGCAATCAGCCCCAGCATTTT. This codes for CASSQAHSNQPQHF.

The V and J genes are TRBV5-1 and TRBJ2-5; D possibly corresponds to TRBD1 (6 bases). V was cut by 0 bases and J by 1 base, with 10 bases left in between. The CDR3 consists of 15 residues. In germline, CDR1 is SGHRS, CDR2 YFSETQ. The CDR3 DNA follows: TGCGCCAGCAGCTTGGGTGGACAGTCCCAAGAGACCCAGTACTTC. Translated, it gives CASSLGGQSQETQYF. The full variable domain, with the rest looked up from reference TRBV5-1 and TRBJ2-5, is KAGVTQTPRYLIKTRGQQVTLSCSPISGHRSVSWYQQTPGQGLQFLFEYFSETQRNKGNFPGRFSGRQFSNSRSEMNVSTLELGDSALYLCASSLGGQSQETQYFGPGTRLLVL.

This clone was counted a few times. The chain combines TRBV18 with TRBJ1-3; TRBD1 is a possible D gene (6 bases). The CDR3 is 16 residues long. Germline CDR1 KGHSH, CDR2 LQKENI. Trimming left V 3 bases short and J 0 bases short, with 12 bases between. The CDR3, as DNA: TGTGCCAGCTCACCCAGGACAGTGAGCTCTGGAAACACCATATATTTT. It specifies CASSPRTVSSGNTIYF.

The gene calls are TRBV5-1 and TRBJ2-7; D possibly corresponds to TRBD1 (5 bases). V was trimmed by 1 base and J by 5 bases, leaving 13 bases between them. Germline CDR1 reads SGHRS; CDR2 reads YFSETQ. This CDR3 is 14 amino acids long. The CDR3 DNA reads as TGCGCCAGCAGCTTGCCAGGGCCCTACGACGAGCAGTACTTC. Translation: CASSLPGPYDEQYF. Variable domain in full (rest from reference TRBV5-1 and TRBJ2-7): KAGVTQTPRYLIKTRGQQVTLSCSPISGHRSVSWYQQTPGQGLQFLFEYFSETQRNKGNFPGRFSGRQFSNSRSEMNVSTLELGDSALYLCASSLPGPYDEQYFGPGTRLTVT.

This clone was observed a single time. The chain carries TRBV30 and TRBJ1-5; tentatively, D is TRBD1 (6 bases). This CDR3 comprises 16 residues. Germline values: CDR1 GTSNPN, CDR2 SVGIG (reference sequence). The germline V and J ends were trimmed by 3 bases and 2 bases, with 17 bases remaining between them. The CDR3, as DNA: TGTGCCTGGAGCTCGGGGGGCGAGATTGGCAATCAGCCCCAGCATTTT. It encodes CAWSSGGEIGNQPQHF. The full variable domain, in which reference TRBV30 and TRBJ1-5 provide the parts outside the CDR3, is SQTIHQWPATLVQPVGSPLSLECTVEGTSNPNLYWYRQAAGRGLQLLFYSVGIGQISSEVPQNLSASRPQDRQFILSSKKLLLSDSGFYLCAWSSGGEIGNQPQHFGDGTRLSIL.

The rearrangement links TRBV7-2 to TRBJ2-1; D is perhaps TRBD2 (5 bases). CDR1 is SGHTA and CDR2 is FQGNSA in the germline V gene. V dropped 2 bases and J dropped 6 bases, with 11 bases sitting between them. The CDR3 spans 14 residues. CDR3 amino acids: CASSLRLTTNEQFF. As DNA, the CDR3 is TGTGCCAGCAGCTTAAGACTAACTACCAATGAGCAGTTCTTC.

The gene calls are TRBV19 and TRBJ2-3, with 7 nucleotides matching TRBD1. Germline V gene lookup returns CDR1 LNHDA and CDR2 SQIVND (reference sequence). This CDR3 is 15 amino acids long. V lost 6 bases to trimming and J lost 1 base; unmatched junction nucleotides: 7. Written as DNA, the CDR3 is TGTGCCAGTAGCTCCCCGGGACAGCGCACAGATACGCAGTATTTT. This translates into CASSSPGQRTDTQYF.

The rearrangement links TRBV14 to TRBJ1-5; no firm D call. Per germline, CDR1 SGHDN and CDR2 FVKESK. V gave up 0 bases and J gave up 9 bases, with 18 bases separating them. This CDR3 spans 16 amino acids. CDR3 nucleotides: TGTGCCAGCAGCCAAGATCGGCGGCAGGTGGGTAGGCCCCAGCATTTT. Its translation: CASSQDRRQVGRPQHF.

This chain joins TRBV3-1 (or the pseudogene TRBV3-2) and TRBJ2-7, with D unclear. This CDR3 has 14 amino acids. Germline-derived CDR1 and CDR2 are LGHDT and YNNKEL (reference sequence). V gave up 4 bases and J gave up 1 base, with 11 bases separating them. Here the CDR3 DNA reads TGTGCCAGCAGCCGGGTCCGGTTTTCCTACGAGCAGTACTTC. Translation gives CASSRVRFSYEQYF.

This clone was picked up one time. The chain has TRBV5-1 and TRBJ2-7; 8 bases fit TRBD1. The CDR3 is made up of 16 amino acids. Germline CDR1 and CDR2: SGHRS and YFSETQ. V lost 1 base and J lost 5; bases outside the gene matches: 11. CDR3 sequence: CASSLHLTQGAHEQYF. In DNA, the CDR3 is TGCGCCAGCAGCTTGCATCTCACCCAGGGGGCCCACGAGCAGTACTTC.

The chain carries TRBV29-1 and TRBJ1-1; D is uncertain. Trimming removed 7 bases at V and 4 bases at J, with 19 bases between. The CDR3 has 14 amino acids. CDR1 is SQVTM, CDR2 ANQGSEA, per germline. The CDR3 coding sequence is TGCAGCGCAATCGCTTTAGTAAAGGGCACTGAAGCTTTCTTT. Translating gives CSAIALVKGTEAFF.

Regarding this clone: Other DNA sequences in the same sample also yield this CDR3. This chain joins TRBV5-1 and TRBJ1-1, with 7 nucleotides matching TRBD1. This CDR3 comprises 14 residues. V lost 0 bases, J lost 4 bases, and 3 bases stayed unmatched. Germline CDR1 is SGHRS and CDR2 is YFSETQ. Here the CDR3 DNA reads TGCGCCAGCAGCTTGGCCCCAGGGGGCACTGAAGCTTTCTTT. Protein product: CASSLAPGGTEAFF. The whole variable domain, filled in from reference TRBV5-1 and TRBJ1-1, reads KAGVTQTPRYLIKTRGQQVTLSCSPISGHRSVSWYQQTPGQGLQFLFEYFSETQRNKGNFPGRFSGRQFSNSRSEMNVSTLELGDSALYLCASSLAPGGTEAFFGQGTRLTVV.

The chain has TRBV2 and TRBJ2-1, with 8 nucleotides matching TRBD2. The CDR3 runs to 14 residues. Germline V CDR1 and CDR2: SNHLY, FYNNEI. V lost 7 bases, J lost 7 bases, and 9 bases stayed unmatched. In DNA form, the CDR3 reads TGTGCCAGCATCGTGACTAGCGCAGGTAATGAGCAGTTCTTC. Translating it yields CASIVTSAGNEQFF.